This entry lists 14 T cell receptor beta chains sequenced from one sample in a study of T cell repertoires in cytomegalovirus infection. A single record per CDR3 protein comes from TCRdb applying MiXCR to the reads. The repertoire holds approximately 500,000 distinct CDR3 sequences, 16% seen once, with roughly a quarter in the top ten. What was sequenced was CD8+ T cells from PBMCs. These TCRs come from a human donor in good health (CMV status not recorded). Some clones in this sample may be carry-over from other donors' samples.

This clonotype was detected only a few times. V and J are TRBV28 and TRBJ1-1; no definite D call. CDR1 is MDHEN, CDR2 SYDVKM, per germline. The ends were cut back, 5 bases at V and 0 bases at J, with 10 bases in the middle. The CDR3 extends over 14 amino acids. In nucleotides, the CDR3 is TGTGCCAGCAGTCGTGTCCTTATGAACACTGAAGCTTTCTTT. Residues: CASSRVLMNTEAFF.

V and J are TRBV7-9 and TRBJ1-5; D not resolved. Per germline, CDR1 SEHNR and CDR2 FQNEAQ (reference sequence). Trimming left V 1 base short and J 2 bases short, with 12 bases between. CDR3 size: 16 residues. In DNA, the CDR3 is TGTGCCAGCAGCTTAGGGATAGTGGACGGCAATCAGCCCCAGCATTTT. Translated, it gives CASSLGIVDGNQPQHF.

This clonotype was observed a few times. V usage is TRBV6-1 and J usage is TRBJ1-4, with TRBD1 as a possible D gene (6 bases). CDR3 length: 13 residues. CDR1 is MNHNS and CDR2 is SASEGT in the germline V gene. The V gene lost 6 bases and the J gene lost 6 bases, with 11 bases spanning the gap. Written as DNA, the CDR3 is TGTGCCAGCAGGGAGGGGGGCCATGAAAAACTGTTTTTT. Protein product: CASREGGHEKLFF.

Many counts were recorded for this clonotype. The rearrangement uses TRBV6-1 and TRBJ2-7, with TRBD2 matching 10 bases. Germline CDR1 MNHNS, CDR2 SASEGT. With 8 bases clipped from V and 0 bases from J, the junction kept 4 bases outside the gene matches. CDR3 length: 14 residues. CDR3 amino acids: CASVSSGSSYEQYF. The CDR3 nucleotides read TGTGCCAGCGTTTCTAGCGGGAGCTCCTACGAGCAGTACTTC.

The chain uses TRBV11-2 and TRBJ1-1; TRBD1 agrees at 8 bases. The CDR3 totals 14 residues. The ends lost 5 bases at V and 3 bases at J; junction bases unmatched: 5. CDR1 and CDR2 (germline): SGHAT, FQNNGV. CDR3 loop: CASSSRGRDTEAFF. The CDR3 region has the DNA TGTGCCAGCAGCAGCAGGGGGCGGGACACTGAAGCTTTCTTT.

This chain uses TRBV25-1 with TRBJ2-1; 12 bases map to TRBD2. Germline CDR1 reads MGHDK; CDR2 reads SYGVNS. The CDR3 is made up of 15 amino acids. The ends lost 4 bases at V and 10 bases at J; junction bases unmatched: 8. The CDR3 loop reads CASSGASGGAVEQFF. The DNA for the CDR3 is TGTGCCAGCAGTGGGGCTAGCGGGGGGGCCGTAGAGCAGTTCTTC.

J is TRBJ1-1 and V is TRBV9, with D uncertain. Germline CDR1 is SGDLS and CDR2 is YYNGEE. V gave up 4 bases and J gave up 4 bases, with 14 bases separating them. The CDR3 sequence is 14 residues long. In DNA form, the CDR3 reads TGTGCCAGCAGCCCTCGCTCCGGCGGCACTGAAGCTTTCTTT. Translating it yields CASSPRSGGTEAFF.

This clonotype was observed many times. The chain carries TRBV10-3 and TRBJ2-7; a possible D gene is TRBD1 (9 bases). This CDR3 contains 15 residues. The V gene's germline CDR1 is ENHRY and CDR2 SYGVKD. Trimming stripped 2 bases from V and 6 bases from J, with 17 bases between. As DNA, the CDR3 is TGTGCCATCAGTGAGGGGGGACAGGGACTAGGCGAGCAGTACTTC. As protein: CAISEGGQGLGEQYF.

This clonotype was found many times. This chain uses TRBV12-3 or TRBV12-4 with TRBJ2-3; 13 bases line up with TRBD2. The ends lost 5 bases at V and 5 bases at J; junction bases unmatched: 10. The CDR3 runs 17 residues. CDR3 amino acids: CASSATSGGGPVDTQYF. Written as DNA, the CDR3 is TGTGCCAGCAGTGCCACTAGCGGGGGGGGCCCGGTAGATACGCAGTATTTT.

The rearrangement links TRBV28 to TRBJ2-4; D uncertain. This CDR3 spans 11 amino acids. Trimming removed 4 bases at V and 10 bases at J, with 8 bases between. From germline, CDR1 is MDHEN and CDR2 SYDVKM. The CDR3 sequence: CASSSIRIQYF. The DNA of the CDR3 is TGTGCCAGCAGTTCCATACGAATTCAGTACTTC.

About this clonotype itself: This could be a read error, since a much larger clone is one nucleotide away. This sequence joins TRBV7-8 and TRBJ2-2; TRBD2 is a possible D gene (7 bases). Germline loops: CDR1 SGHVS, CDR2 FQNEAQ. The CDR3 runs to 16 residues. Trimming removed 1 base at V and 7 bases at J, with 16 bases between. The CDR3 here is CASSLEVGGPSGELFF. The CDR3 coding sequence is TGTGCCAGCAGCTTAGAAGTGGGGGGGCCGAGCGGGGAGCTGTTTTTT.

There are a few counts of this clonotype. This chain uses TRBV29-1 with TRBJ2-3; TRBD1 aligns across 7 bases. Germline-derived CDR1 and CDR2 are SQVTM and ANQGSEA. V was clipped by 3 bases and J by 4 bases; unmatched bases: 7. The CDR3 sequence is 14 residues long. CDR3 region: CSVDDRVYPDTQYF. The CDR3 bases are TGCAGCGTTGATGACAGGGTGTATCCAGATACGCAGTATTTT.

This clonotype has at least ten counts. The chain joins TRBV14 to TRBJ2-2; D remains unclear. The CDR3 is made up of 16 amino acids. With 3 bases removed from V and 5 bases from J, the gap between germline ends came to 16 bases. Germline V gene data show CDR1 as SGHDN and CDR2 as FVKESK. CDR3 in DNA: TGTGCCAGCAGCCAGGACCTCCGGGCCCGAACCGGGGAGCTGTTTTTT. Translated: CASSQDLRARTGELFF.

The chain carries TRBV7-9 and TRBJ2-7; a weak D match, TRBD1 (5 bases). The germline gives CDR1 SEHNR, CDR2 FQNEAQ (reference sequence). The CDR3 length is 15 residues. V was clipped by 2 bases and J by 2 bases, with 13 bases between them. The CDR3 sequence is CASSLQGLRPYEQYF. Written as DNA, the CDR3 is TGTGCCAGCAGCTTACAGGGCCTTCGGCCCTACGAGCAGTACTTC.